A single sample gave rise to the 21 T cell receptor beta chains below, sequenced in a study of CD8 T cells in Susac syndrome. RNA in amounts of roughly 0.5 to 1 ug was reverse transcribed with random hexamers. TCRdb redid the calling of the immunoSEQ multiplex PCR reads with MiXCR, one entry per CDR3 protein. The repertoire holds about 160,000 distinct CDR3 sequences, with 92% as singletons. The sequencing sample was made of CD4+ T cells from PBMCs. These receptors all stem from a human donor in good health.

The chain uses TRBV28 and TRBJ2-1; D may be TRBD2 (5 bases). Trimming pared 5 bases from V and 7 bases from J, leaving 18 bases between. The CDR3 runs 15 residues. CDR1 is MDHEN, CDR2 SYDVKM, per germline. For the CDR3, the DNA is TGTGCCAGCAGTATAGCGAGATGGAACCAAAATGAGCAGTTCTTC. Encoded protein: CASSIARWNQNEQFF.

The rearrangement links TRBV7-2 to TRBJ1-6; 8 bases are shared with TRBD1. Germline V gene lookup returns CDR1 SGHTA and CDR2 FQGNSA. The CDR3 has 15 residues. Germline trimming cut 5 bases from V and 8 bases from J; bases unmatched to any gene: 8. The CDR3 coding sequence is TGTGCCAGCAGCATACAGGGGGAGAGGTATTCACCCCTCCACTTT. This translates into CASSIQGERYSPLHF. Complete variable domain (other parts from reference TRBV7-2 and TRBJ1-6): GAGVSQSPSNKVTEKGKDVELRCDPISGHTALYWYRQSLGQGLEFLIYFQGNSAPDKSGLPSDRFSAERTGGSVSTLTIQRTQQEDSAVYLCASSIQGERYSPLHFGNGTRLTVT.

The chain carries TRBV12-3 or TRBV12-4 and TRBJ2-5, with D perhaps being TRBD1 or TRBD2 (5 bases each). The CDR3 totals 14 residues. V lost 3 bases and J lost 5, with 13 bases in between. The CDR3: CASSLGPEGETQYF. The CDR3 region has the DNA TGTGCCAGCAGTTTGGGCCCTGAGGGGGAGACCCAGTACTTC.

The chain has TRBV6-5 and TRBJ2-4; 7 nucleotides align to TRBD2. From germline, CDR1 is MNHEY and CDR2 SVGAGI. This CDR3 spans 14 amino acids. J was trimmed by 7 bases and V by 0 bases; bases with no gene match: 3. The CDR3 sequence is CASSYSSSGNIQYF. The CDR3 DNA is TGTGCCAGCAGTTACTCAAGTAGCGGGAACATTCAGTACTTC.

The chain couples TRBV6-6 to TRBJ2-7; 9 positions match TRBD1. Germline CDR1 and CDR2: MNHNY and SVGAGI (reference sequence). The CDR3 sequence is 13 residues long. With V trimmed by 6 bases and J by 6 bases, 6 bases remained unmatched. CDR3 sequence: CASRRDRAGEQYF. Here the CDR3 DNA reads TGTGCCAGCAGACGGGACAGGGCGGGCGAGCAGTACTTC.

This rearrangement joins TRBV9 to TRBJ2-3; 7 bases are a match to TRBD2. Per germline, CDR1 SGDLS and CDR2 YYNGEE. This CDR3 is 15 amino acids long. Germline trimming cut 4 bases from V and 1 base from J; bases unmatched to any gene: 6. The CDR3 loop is CASSRFAGGTDTQYF. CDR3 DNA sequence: TGTGCCAGCAGCCGTTTCGCGGGGGGCACAGATACGCAGTATTTT.

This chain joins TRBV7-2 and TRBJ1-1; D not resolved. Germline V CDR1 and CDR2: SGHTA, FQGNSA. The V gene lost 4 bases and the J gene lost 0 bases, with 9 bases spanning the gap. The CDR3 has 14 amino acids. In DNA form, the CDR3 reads TGTGCCAGCAGCTCCCAGCGCCTGAACACTGAAGCTTTCTTT. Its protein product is CASSSQRLNTEAFF.

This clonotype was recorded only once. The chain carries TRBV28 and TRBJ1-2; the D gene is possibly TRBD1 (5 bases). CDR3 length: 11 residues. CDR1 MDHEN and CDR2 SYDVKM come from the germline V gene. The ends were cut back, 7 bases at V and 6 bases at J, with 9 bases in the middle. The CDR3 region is CASIQGDGYTF. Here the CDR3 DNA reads TGTGCCAGCATCCAGGGAGATGGCTACACCTTC.

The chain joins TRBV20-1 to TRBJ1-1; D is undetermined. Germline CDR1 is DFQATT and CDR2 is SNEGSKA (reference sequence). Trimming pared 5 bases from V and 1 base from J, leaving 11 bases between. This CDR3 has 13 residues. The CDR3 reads CSAHDTKNTEAFF. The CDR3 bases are TGCAGTGCTCATGACACGAAGAACACTGAAGCTTTCTTT.

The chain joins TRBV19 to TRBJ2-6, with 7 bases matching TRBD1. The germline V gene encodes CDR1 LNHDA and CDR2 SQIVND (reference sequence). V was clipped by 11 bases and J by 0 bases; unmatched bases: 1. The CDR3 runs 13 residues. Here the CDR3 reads CAGQDSGANVLTF. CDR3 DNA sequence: TGTGCCGGACAGGACTCTGGGGCCAACGTCCTGACTTTC.

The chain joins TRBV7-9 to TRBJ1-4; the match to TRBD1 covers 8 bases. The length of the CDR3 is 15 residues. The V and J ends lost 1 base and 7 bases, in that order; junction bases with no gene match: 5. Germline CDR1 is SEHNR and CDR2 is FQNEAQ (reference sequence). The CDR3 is CASSLGGTGVEKLFF. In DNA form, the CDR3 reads TGTGCCAGCAGCTTAGGTGGGACAGGAGTTGAAAAACTGTTTTTT.

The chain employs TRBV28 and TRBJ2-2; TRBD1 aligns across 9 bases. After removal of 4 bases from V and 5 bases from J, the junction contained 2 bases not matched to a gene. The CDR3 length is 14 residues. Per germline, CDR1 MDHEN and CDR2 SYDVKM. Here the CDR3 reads CASSSGQGTGELFF. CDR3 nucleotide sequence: TGTGCCAGCAGTTCCGGACAGGGGACCGGGGAGCTGTTTTTT.

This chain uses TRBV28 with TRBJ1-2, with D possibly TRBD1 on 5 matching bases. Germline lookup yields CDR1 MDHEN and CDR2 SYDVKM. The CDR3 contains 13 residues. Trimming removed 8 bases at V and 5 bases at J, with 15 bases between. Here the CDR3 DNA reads TGTGCCAGCCGCTTAGGGGTCCAATATGGCTACACCTTC. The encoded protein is CASRLGVQYGYTF.

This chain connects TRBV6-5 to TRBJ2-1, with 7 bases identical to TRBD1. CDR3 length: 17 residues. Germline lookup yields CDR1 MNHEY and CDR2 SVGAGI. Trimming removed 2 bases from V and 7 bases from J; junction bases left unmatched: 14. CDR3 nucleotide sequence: TGTGCCAGCAGTTACGGCTTGAGGGTGACAGGGTTGAATGAGCAGTTCTTC. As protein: CASSYGLRVTGLNEQFF.

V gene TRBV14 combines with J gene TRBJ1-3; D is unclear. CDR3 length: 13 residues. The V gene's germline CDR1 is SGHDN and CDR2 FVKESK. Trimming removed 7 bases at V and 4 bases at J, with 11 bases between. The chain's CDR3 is CASTPAAGNTIYF. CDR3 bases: TGTGCCAGCACCCCGGCGGCCGGAAACACCATATATTTT.

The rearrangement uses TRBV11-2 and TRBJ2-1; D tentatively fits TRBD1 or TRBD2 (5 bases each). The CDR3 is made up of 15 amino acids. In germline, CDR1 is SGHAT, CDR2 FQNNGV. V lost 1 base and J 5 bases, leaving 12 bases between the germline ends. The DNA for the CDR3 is TGTGCCAGCAGCTTAGGGGACCGACAGCACAATGAGCAGTTCTTC. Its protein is CASSLGDRQHNEQFF.

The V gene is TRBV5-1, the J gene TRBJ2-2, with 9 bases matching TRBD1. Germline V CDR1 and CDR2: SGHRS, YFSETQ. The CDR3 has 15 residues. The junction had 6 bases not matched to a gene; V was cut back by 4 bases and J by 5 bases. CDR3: CASSRGTGRTGELFF. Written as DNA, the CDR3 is TGCGCCAGCAGCCGGGGGACAGGGAGAACCGGGGAGCTGTTTTTT. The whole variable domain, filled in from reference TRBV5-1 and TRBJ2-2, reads KAGVTQTPRYLIKTRGQQVTLSCSPISGHRSVSWYQQTPGQGLQFLFEYFSETQRNKGNFPGRFSGRQFSNSRSEMNVSTLELGDSALYLCASSRGTGRTGELFFGEGSRLTVL.

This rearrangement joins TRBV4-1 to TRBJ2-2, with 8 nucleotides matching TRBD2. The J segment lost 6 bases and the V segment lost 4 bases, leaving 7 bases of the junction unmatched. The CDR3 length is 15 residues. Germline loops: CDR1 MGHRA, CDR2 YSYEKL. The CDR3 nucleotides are TGCGCCAGCAGCCGGACTAGCCAGAGGCCCGGGGAGCTGTTTTTT. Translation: CASSRTSQRPGELFF.

CDR3: CATSDLALAGSGNEQFF. In DNA form, the CDR3 reads TGTGCCACCAGTGATTTGGCACTAGCGGGATCAGGCAATGAGCAGTTCTTC. V and J are TRBV24-1 and TRBJ2-1; the match to TRBD2 covers 10 bases. Germline V CDR1 and CDR2: KGHDR, SFDVKD. The CDR3 is made up of 17 amino acids. Trimming cost V 0 bases and J 6 bases; bases outside gene matches: 7.

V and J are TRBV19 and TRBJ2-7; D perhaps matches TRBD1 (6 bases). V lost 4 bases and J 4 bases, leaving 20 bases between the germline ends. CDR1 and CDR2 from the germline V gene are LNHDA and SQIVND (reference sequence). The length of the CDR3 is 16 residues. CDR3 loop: CASSNPSTGPRYEQYF. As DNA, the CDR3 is TGTGCCAGTAGTAACCCTTCGACAGGACCCCGGTACGAGCAGTACTTC.

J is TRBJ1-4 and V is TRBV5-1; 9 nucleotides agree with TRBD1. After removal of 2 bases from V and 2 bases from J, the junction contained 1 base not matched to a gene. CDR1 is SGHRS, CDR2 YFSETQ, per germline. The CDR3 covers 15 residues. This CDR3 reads CASSFGTGTNEKLFF. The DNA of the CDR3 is TGCGCCAGCAGCTTCGGGACAGGGACTAATGAAAAACTGTTTTTT.